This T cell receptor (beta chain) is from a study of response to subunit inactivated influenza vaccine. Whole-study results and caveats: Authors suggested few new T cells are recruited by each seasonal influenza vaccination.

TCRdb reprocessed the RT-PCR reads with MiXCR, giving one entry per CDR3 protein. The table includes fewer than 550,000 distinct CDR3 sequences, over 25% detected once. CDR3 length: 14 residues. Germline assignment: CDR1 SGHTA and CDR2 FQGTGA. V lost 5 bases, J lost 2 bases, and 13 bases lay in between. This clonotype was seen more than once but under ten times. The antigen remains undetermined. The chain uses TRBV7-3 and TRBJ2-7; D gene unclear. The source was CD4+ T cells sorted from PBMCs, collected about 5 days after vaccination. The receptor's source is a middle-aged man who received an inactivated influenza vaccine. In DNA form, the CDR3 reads TGTGCCAGCAGCCCGAGTCATAGAGCCTACGAGCAGTACTTC. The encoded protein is CASSPSHRAYEQYF.